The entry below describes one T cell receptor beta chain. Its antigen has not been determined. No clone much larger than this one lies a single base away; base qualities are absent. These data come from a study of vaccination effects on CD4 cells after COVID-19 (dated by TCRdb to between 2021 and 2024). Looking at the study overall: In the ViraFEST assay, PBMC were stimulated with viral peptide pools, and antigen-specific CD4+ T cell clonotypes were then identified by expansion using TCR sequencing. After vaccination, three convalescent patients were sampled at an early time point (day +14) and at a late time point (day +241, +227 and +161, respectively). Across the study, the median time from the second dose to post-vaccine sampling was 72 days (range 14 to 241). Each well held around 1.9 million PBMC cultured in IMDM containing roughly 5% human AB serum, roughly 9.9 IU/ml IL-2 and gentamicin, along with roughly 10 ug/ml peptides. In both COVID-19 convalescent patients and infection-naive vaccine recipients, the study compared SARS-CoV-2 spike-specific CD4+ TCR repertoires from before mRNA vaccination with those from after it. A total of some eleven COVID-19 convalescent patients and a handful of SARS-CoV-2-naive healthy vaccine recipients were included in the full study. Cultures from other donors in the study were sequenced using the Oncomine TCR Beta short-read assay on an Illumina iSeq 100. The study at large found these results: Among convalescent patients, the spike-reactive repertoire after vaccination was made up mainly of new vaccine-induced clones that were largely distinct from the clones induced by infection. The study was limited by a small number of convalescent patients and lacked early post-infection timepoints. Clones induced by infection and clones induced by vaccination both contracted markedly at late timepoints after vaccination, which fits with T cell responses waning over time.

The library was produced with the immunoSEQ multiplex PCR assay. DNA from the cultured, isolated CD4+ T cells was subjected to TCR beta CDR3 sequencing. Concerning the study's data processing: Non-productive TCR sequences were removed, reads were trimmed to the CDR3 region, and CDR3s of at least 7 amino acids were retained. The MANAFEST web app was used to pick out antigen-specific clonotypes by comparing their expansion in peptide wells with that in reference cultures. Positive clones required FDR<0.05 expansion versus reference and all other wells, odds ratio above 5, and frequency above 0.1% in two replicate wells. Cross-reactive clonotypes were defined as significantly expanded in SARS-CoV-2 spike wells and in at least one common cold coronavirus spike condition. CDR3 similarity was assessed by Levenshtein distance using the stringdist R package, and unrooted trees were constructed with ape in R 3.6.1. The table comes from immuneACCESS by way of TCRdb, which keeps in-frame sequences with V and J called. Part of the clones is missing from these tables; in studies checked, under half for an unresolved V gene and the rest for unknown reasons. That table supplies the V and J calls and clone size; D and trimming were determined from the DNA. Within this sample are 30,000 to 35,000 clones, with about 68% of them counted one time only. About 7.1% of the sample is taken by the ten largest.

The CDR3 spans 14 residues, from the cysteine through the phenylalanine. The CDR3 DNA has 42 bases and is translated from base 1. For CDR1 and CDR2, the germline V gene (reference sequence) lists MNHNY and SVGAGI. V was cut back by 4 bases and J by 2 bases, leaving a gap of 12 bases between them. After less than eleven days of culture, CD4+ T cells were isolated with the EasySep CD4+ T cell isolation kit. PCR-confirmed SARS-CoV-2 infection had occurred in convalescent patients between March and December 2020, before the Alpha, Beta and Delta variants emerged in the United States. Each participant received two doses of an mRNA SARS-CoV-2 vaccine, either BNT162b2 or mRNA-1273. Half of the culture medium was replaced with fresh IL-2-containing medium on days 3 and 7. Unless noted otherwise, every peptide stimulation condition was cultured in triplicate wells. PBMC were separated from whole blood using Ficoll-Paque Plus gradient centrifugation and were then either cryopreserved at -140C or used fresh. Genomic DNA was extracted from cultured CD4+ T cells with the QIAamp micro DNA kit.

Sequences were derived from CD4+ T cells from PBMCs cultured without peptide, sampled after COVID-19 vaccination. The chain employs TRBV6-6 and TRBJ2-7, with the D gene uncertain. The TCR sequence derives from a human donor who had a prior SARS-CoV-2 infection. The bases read TGTGCCAGCAGTTGGGCCCCTGGCCCCTACGAGCAGTACTTC. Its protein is CASSWAPGPYEQYF.